The text below deals with one T cell receptor beta chain. The J segment lost 5 bases and the V segment lost 6 bases, leaving 7 bases of the junction unmatched. In germline, CDR1 is MNHEY, CDR2 SMNVEV (reference sequence). This CDR3 comprises 15 residues. These data belong to a study of blood T cell repertoires in COVID-19. Study-level background: Collection of acute and convalescent COVID-19 samples took place in the United States, Italy and Spain. PBMCs, B-cell-depleted T cells, or T cells were the source of the cDNA or gDNA that made up the material.

In the source study's methods: Amplification from reference gene primers served as the basis for estimated nucleated cell counts. Assay: immunoSEQ multiplex PCR; the TCRdb copy retains only in-frame clones and omits some. That table is the source of V, J and clone size, and D and trimming were worked out from the DNA. The sample shows approximately 37,000 clones, approximately 88% of them seen only once. Source material: peripheral blood. This receptor was obtained from a man aged 45 to 65 with active COVID-19. This sequence joins TRBV27 and TRBJ2-2; 9 bases line up with TRBD1. The CDR3: CASSPLQGATGELFF. The CDR3 DNA is TGTGCCAGCAGCCCCCTACAGGGGGCGACCGGGGAGCTGTTTTTT.